This TCR beta chain emerged from a study of regulatory T cells in long-lasting Graves disease. Time point described: newly diagnosed GD, antithyroid drugs for less than 3 months. Making the TCR library involved RNA that had been extracted from PBMCs. The V gene lost 7 bases and the J gene lost 2 bases, with 15 bases spanning the gap. This CDR3 comprises 14 residues. From germline, CDR1 is DFQATT and CDR2 SNEGSKA (reference sequence). Investigators prepared the TCR beta libraries by applying iRepertoire HTBI primers and Arm-PCR of CDR3 regions. Via MiXCR, TCRdb re-called the multiplex PCR reads, giving one row per CDR3 protein. Seen here are approximately 350,000 distinct CDR3 sequences, over 15% observed once, and the top ten hold 30%. A further study also used this sample, focusing on T cells in Graves' hyperthyroidism and ophthalmopathy. According to that study: Aged 18 to 65, the patients had hyperthyroidism that was newly diagnosed and had lasted under 2 months.

The TCR sequence derives from a man aged 40-49 years with Graves disease. J is TRBJ1-5 and V is TRBV20-1; D is possibly TRBD1 (5 bases). This material consisted of peripheral blood mononuclear cells (PBMCs), taken at new diagnosis, from a patient treated with antithyroid drugs. The CDR3 DNA sequence: TGCAGTGGGGGCGTGGTGTCGGGCAATCAGCCCCAGCATTTT. Protein sequence: CSGGVVSGNQPQHF.